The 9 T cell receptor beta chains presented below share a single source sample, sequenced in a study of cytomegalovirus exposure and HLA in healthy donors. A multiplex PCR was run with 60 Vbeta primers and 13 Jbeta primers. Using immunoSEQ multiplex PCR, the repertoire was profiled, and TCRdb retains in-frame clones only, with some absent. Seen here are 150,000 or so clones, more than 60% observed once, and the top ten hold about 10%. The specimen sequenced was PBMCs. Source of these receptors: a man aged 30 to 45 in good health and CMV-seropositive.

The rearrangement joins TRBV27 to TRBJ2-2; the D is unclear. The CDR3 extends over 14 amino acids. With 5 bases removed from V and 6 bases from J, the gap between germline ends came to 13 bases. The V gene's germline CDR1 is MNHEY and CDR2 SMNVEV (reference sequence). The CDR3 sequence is CASSRTEWAGELFF. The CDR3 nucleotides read TGTGCCAGCAGTAGAACGGAGTGGGCCGGGGAGCTGTTTTTT.

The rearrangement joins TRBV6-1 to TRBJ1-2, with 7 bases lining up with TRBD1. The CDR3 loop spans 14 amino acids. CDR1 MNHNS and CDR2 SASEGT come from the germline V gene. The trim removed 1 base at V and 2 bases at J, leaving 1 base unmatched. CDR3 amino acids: CASSEVGGNYGYTF. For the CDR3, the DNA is TGTGCCAGCAGTGAAGTAGGGGGCAACTATGGCTACACCTTC.

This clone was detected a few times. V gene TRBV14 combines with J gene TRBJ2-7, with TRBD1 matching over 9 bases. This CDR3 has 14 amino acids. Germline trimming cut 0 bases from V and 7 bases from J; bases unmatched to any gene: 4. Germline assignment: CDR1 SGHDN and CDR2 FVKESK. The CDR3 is CASSQDRTGDEQYF. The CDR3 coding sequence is TGTGCCAGCAGCCAAGACCGGACAGGGGATGAGCAGTACTTC.

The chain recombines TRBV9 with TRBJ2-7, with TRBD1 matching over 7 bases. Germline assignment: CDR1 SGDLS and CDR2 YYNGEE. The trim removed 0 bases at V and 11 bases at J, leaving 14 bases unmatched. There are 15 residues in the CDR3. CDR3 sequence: CASSVAPDRDPMKYF. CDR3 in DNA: TGTGCCAGCAGCGTAGCCCCCGACAGGGATCCTATGAAGTACTTC.

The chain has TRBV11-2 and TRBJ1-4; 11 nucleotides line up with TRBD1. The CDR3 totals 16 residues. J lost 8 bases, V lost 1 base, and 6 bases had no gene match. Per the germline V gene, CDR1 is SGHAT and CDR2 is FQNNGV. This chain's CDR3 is CASSLGDRGIREKLFF. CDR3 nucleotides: TGTGCCAGCAGCTTAGGGGACAGGGGGATTCGGGAAAAACTGTTTTTT.

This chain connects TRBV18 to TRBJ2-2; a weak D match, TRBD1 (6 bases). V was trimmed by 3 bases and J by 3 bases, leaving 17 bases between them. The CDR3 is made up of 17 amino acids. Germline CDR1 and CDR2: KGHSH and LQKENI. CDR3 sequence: CASSPLPGPGDTGELFF. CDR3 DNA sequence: TGTGCCAGCTCACCCCTACCCGGGCCAGGGGACACCGGGGAGCTGTTTTTT.

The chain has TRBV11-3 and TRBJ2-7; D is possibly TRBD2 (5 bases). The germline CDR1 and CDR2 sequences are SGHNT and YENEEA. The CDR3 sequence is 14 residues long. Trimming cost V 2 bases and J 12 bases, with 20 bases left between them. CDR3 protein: CASSLTSGASSPYF. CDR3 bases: TGTGCCAGCAGCTTAACTTCTGGAGCTAGCAGTCCGTACTTC.

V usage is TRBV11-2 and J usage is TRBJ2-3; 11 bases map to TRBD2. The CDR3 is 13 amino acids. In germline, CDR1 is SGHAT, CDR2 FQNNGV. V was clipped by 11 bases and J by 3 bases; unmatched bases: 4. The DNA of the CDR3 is TGTGCCGTTTCTAGCGGGAGGACAGATACGCAGTATTTT. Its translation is CAVSSGRTDTQYF.

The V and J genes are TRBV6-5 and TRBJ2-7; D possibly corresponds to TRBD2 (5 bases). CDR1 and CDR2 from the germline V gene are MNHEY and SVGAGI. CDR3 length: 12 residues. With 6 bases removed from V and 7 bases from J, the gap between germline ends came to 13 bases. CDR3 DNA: TGTGCCAGCAGGGCCGGACTTAGAGAGCAGTACTTC. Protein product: CASRAGLREQYF.